These 10 T cell receptor beta chains were sequenced from one sample in a study of OX40 agonist ivuxolimab in advanced cancers. Using immunoSEQ multiplex PCR, the repertoire was profiled, and TCRdb retains in-frame clones only, with some absent. Here the sample spans 55,000 to 90,000 clones, 82% being singletons. The sequencing used CD4+ or CD8+ T cells sorted from blood, collected in a trial of the OX40 agonist ivuxolimab. The source is an adult with an advanced solid tumor such as melanoma, head and neck, liver or kidney cancer.

This clone was detected only once. This chain uses TRBV6-6 with TRBJ2-5; D ambiguous. The germline V gene encodes CDR1 MNHNY and CDR2 SVGAGI (reference sequence). V lost 0 bases, J lost 5 bases, and 4 bases lay in between. The CDR3 is 12 amino acids. This CDR3 reads CASSYSRETQYF. As DNA, the CDR3 is TGTGCCAGCAGTTACTCGAGGGAGACCCAGTACTTC.

The chain is built from TRBV7-9 and TRBJ2-3; perhaps TRBD2 as D (6 bases). Germline lookup yields CDR1 SEHNR and CDR2 FQNEAQ (reference sequence). The CDR3 extends over 15 amino acids. V gave up 8 bases and J gave up 9 bases, with 24 bases separating them. The CDR3 protein is CASYPDYSGVGTQYF. CDR3 DNA sequence: TGTGCCAGCTACCCGGACTATTCTGGGGTAGGAACGCAGTATTTT.

The chain is built from TRBV2 and TRBJ2-7; 10 bases align to TRBD2. The CDR3 has 14 amino acids. J was trimmed by 7 bases and V by 5 bases; bases with no gene match: 8. CDR1 SNHLY and CDR2 FYNNEI come from the germline V gene. CDR3: CASSLSGRLGEQYF. The CDR3 bases are TGTGCCAGCAGTCTTAGCGGGAGGTTGGGGGAGCAGTACTTC. The full variable domain, completed using reference TRBV2 and TRBJ2-7, is EPEVTQTPSHQVTQMGQEVILRCVPISNHLYFYWYRQILGQKVEFLVSFYNNEISEKSEIFDDQFSVERPDGSNFTLKIRSTKLEDSAMYFCASSLSGRLGEQYFGPGTRLTVT.

The rearrangement links TRBV11-3 to TRBJ2-5, with a tentative D call TRBD1 (7 bases). From germline, CDR1 is SGHNT and CDR2 YENEEA. The CDR3 has 13 residues. The V end lost 1 base, the J end lost 7 bases, and 10 bases lay between the germline ends. This chain's CDR3 is CASSLVQGGTQYF. Written as DNA, the CDR3 is TGTGCCAGCAGCTTAGTCCAGGGGGGGACCCAGTACTTC. Looking up the rest from reference TRBV11-3 and TRBJ2-5 gives the full variable domain: EAGVVQSPRYKIIEKKQPVAFWCNPISGHNTLYWYLQNLGQGPELLIRYENEEAVDDSQLPKDRFSAERLKGVDSTLKIQPAELGDSAVYLCASSLVQGGTQYFGPGTRLLVL.

This clone showed up just a few times. This chain links TRBV4-1 with TRBJ2-1, with 10 bases aligning to TRBD2. The CDR3 runs 17 residues. Germline assignment: CDR1 MGHRA and CDR2 YSYEKL. V lost 1 base to trimming and J lost 4 bases; unmatched junction nucleotides: 7. CDR3: CASSQGTLAGAYNEQFF. CDR3 sequence (DNA): TGCGCCAGCAGCCAAGGAACCCTAGCGGGAGCTTACAATGAGCAGTTCTTC.

This chain uses TRBV2 with TRBJ2-3, with TRBD1 matching over 8 bases. The CDR3 has 15 amino acids. Looked up from germline, CDR1 is SNHLY and CDR2 is FYNNEI. V was clipped by 5 bases and J by 0 bases; unmatched bases: 4. The DNA of the CDR3 is TGTGCCAGCAGTCGGGACAGGTCTAGCACAGATACGCAGTATTTT. Its protein is CASSRDRSSTDTQYF.

The V and J genes are TRBV7-9 and TRBJ2-3; TRBD2 is a possible D gene (5 bases). With 8 bases removed from V and 7 bases from J, the gap between germline ends came to 19 bases. The CDR3 totals 14 residues. Germline loops: CDR1 SEHNR, CDR2 FQNEAQ (reference sequence). The CDR3 nucleotides read TGTGCCAGCCAACGGTCAGAGGGAGTGCATACGCAGTATTTT. It specifies CASQRSEGVHTQYF. The variable domain in full, with the rest retrieved from reference TRBV7-9 and TRBJ2-3, is DTGVSQNPRHKITKRGQNVTFRCDPISEHNRLYWYRQTLGQGPEFLTYFQNEAQLEKSRLLSDRFSAERPKGSFSTLEIQRTEQGDSAMYLCASQRSEGVHTQYFGPGTRLTVL.

This chain uses TRBV5-1 with TRBJ1-2, with D perhaps matching TRBD1 (6 bases). Germline values: CDR1 SGHRS, CDR2 YFSETQ. CDR3 size: 14 residues. Trimming took off 1 base at V and 4 bases at J, with 11 bases between the two ends. The CDR3 DNA is TGCGCCAGCAGCTTGCGTACAGGGCCCTATGGCTACACCTTC. It codes for CASSLRTGPYGYTF.

This clone appeared a single time. The chain joins TRBV6-6 to TRBJ1-4, with unresolved D. V was cut by 0 bases and J by 3 bases, with 11 bases left in between. In germline, CDR1 is MNHNY, CDR2 SVGAGI (reference sequence). The CDR3 has 16 amino acids. CDR3 nucleotides: TGTGCCAGCAGTTACTCAGCCGACGGAGCTAATGAAAAACTGTTTTTT. It codes for CASSYSADGANEKLFF.

This sequence joins TRBV11-2 and TRBJ1-2; D is possibly TRBD1 (6 bases). Trimming removed 5 bases from V and 14 bases from J, with 15 bases in between. The germline CDR1 and CDR2 sequences are SGHAT and FQNNGV. CDR3 length equals 11 residues. Here the CDR3 DNA reads TGTGCCAGCAGCCGAGGGGGGGATGGAACCTTC. Encoded protein: CASSRGGDGTF.